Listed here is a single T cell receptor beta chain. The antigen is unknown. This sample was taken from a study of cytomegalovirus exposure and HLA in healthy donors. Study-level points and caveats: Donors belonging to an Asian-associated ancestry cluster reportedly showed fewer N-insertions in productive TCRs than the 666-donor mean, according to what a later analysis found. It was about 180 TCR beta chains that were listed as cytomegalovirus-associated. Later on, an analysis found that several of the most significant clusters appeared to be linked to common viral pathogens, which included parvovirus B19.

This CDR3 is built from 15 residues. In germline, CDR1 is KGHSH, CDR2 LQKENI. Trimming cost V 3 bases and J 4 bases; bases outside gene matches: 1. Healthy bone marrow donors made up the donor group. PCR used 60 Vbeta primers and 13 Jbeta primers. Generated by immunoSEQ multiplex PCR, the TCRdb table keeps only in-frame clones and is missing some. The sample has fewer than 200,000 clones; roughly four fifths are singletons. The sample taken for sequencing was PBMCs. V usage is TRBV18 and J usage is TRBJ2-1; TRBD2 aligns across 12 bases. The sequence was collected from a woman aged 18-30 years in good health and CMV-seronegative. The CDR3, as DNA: TGTGCCAGCTCACCGACTAGCGGGGGTTACAATGAGCAGTTCTTC. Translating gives CASSPTSGGYNEQFF.